Listed below are T cell receptor beta chains from one sample, sequenced in a study of neurological immune-mediated disorders. TCRdb reprocessed the 5' RACE reads with MiXCR, giving one entry per CDR3 protein. The sample includes tens of thousands of distinct CDR3 sequences, around 4.2% of them seen just once. Sequenced sample: PBMCs. Receptor source: a man aged 45 to 65 with multiple sclerosis. CDR3s include the opening cysteine and the closing phenylalanine or tryptophan. A D gene is named only where the DNA matches it firmly. Sizes are listed as once, few, many or a size class.

abundance	v_gene	j_gene	d_gene	CDR3nt	CDR3aa
many	TRBV20-1	TRBJ2-7	TRBD2	TGCAGTGCTAGAGCCCCCCCTAGCGGCCCTACCTACGAGCAGTACTTC	CSARAPPSGPTYEQYF
few	TRBV6-6	TRBJ2-1	TRBD2	TGTGCCAGCAGTTACCTAGCGGGGGGATACAATGAGCAGTTCTTC	CASSYLAGGYNEQFF
many	TRBV5-1	TRBJ1-2	.	TGCGCCACAAGGGAGGGGTCAAACTATGGCTACACCTTC	CATREGSNYGYTF
medium-sized	TRBV4-1	TRBJ1-2	TRBD1	TGCGCCAGCAGCCACGAGGGGACAGTTGTACATGGCTACACCTTC	CASSHEGTVVHGYTF
few	TRBV18	TRBJ2-5	.	TGTGCCAGCTCCCAACAGCACCTCCAAGAGACCCAGTACTTC	CASSQQHLQETQYF
few	TRBV5-1	TRBJ2-7	TRBD1	TGCGCCAGCAGCCCCCGGACAGGATCACACTCGATCTTCTTC	CASSPRTGSHSIFF
few	TRBV28	TRBJ2-1	TRBD2	TGTGCCAGCAGTCTCCTAGCGGGAGGGCCCGACAATGAGCAGTTCTTC	CASSLLAGGPDNEQFF
few	TRBV10-3	TRBJ2-5	.	TGTGCCATCAGTGTCGGGCTAGTTGGGCAAGAGACCCAGTACTTC	CAISVGLVGQETQYF
many	TRBV5-8	TRBJ2-5	.	TGTGCCAGCACTCCCGTGGGAGGAGAGACCCAGTACTTC	CASTPVGGETQYF
many	TRBV27	TRBJ1-2	TRBD1	TGTGCCAGTGAACAGGGGAACAACTATGGCTACACCTTC	CASEQGNNYGYTF
many	TRBV5-6	TRBJ1-1	.	TGTGCCAGCAGCTTGCTTCCACGGGGGGCTGAAGCTTTCTTT	CASSLLPRGAEAFF
many	TRBV5-6	TRBJ2-5	.	TGTGCCAGCAGCCCCAGGGATCGGGAGACCCAGTACTTC	CASSPRDRETQYF
few	TRBV6-5	TRBJ1-6	.	TGTGCCAGCAGTTACTCCGGCAGCTCCTATAATTCACCCCTCCACTTT	CASSYSGSSYNSPLHF
many	TRBV20-1	TRBJ2-3	.	TGCAGTGCCGCATCAGCGGTCTTCACAGATACGCAGTATTTT	CSAASAVFTDTQYF
many	TRBV29-1	TRBJ2-5	.	TGCAGCGTTGACGGGGGCACCCAAGAGACCCAGTACTTC	CSVDGGTQETQYF
many	TRBV20-1	TRBJ2-5	.	TGCAGTGCTAGACTCGGGACCGAGACCCAGTACTTC	CSARLGTETQYF
many	TRBV12-3/TRBV12-4	TRBJ2-1	.	TGTGCCAGCAGTCCGACGCATTTCTCCTACAATGAGCAGTTCTTC	CASSPTHFSYNEQFF